These 9 T cell receptor beta chains were sequenced from one sample in a study of blood T cell repertoires in COVID-19. Clones were sequenced by immunoSEQ multiplex PCR, and TCRdb holds only the in-frame ones, with some missing. Of 180,000 or so clones in the sample, more than 65% were seen once. The sequenced sample was PBMCs or T cells enriched from blood (not recorded which). These receptors were collected from a man aged 45-60 years who had recovered from COVID-19.

V gene TRBV5-1 combines with J gene TRBJ1-2; D is unclear. The V gene's germline CDR1 is SGHRS and CDR2 YFSETQ. Trimming pared 1 base from V and 2 bases from J, leaving 6 bases between. CDR3 length: 13 residues. The CDR3 is CASSLNSNYGYTF. CDR3 nucleotides: TGCGCCAGCAGCTTGAACAGCAACTATGGCTACACCTTC.

The genes are TRBV28 and TRBJ2-2; D unresolved. From germline, CDR1 is MDHEN and CDR2 SYDVKM. The V end lost 5 bases, the J end lost 5 bases, and 9 bases lay between the germline ends. This CDR3 is 13 amino acids long. In DNA, the CDR3 is TGTGCCAGCAGTCTAGATAATACCGGGGAGCTGTTTTTT. This codes for CASSLDNTGELFF.

The J gene is TRBJ1-4, the V gene TRBV21-1; the table calls TRBD1, which could not be checked here. TRBV21-1 is termed a pseudogene. The CDR3 totals 14 residues. The CDR3: CASSNGTGEEKLFF. DNA for the CDR3: TGTGCCAGCAGCAACGGGACAGGGGAGGAAAAACTGTTTTTT.

The chain uses TRBV14 and TRBJ2-7; TRBD2 matches 14 bases. This CDR3 has 17 amino acids. Trimming removed 3 bases from V and 7 bases from J; junction bases left unmatched: 11. Germline V CDR1 and CDR2: SGHDN, FVKESK. CDR3 coding DNA: TGTGCCAGCAGCCACCCCGGGACTAGCGGGAGTCGTGGGGAGCAGTACTTC. Its translation is CASSHPGTSGSRGEQYF.

As DNA, the CDR3 is TGTGCCAGCAGTTTGACTGGGGTGCGGGGCAATCAGCCCCAGCATTTT. Its translation is CASSLTGVRGNQPQHF. The chain carries TRBV27 and TRBJ1-5; D gene ambiguous. The CDR3 runs to 16 residues. Germline values: CDR1 MNHEY, CDR2 SMNVEV (reference sequence). Trimming took 3 bases from V and 2 from J, leaving 14 bases between them.

The chain carries TRBV6-5 and TRBJ1-1, with D perhaps matching TRBD1 (5 bases). The germline gives CDR1 MNHEY, CDR2 SVGAGI. This CDR3 is built from 13 residues. Trimming left V 7 bases short and J 4 bases short, with 13 bases between. Written as DNA, the CDR3 is TGTGCCAGCAACTCGGGGGGATCCACTGAAGCTTTCTTT. Translation: CASNSGGSTEAFF.

This rearrangement joins TRBV4-2 to TRBJ2-5; 9 bases match TRBD1. The CDR3 has 14 residues. The ends lost 5 bases at V and 7 bases at J; junction bases unmatched: 8. Germline CDR1 reads LGHNA; CDR2 reads YNFKEQ. The CDR3 nucleotides read TGTGCCAGCAGCGTGGGACAGGGTGGCGGGACCCAGTACTTC. It translates to CASSVGQGGGTQYF.

The chain recombines TRBV3-1 (or the pseudogene TRBV3-2) with TRBJ1-1, with 9 bases aligning to TRBD1. The CDR3 spans 15 residues. From germline, CDR1 is LGHDT and CDR2 YNNKEL (reference sequence). Germline trimming cut 4 bases from V and 3 bases from J; bases unmatched to any gene: 6. As DNA, the CDR3 is TGTGCCAGCAGCCTTGGACAGGGGTGGGACACTGAAGCTTTCTTT. Translating gives CASSLGQGWDTEAFF.

V gene TRBV27 combines with J gene TRBJ1-1; TRBD1 might be the D (5 bases). This CDR3 spans 15 amino acids. The V end was cut by 0 bases, the J end by 5 bases, with 13 bases between. Germline assignment: CDR1 MNHEY and CDR2 SMNVEV (reference sequence). The CDR3 is CASSLSGRVGTEAFF. The CDR3 coding sequence is TGTGCCAGCAGTTTATCGGGCAGGGTTGGGACTGAAGCTTTCTTT.